This T cell receptor (beta chain) was recorded in a study of breast tumors, draining lymph nodes, adjacent tissues (dated by TCRdb to the mid-2010s). Regarding the study in general: Breast cancer patients provided tumor, adjacent nontumor tissue and axillary lymph nodes, and the study compared the TCR beta repertoires across these three sources. The study aimed to assess the relationships and possible T-cell exchange between tumor, surrounding tissue and draining lymph node repertoires in human breast cancer.

Study-wide findings and limitations: In luminal-like breast cancer, tumor and nontumor tissue repertoires resembled each other significantly more than in basal-like breast cancer. The conclusion that tumor T cells originate in lymph nodes was presented as consistent with a hypothesis rather than as directly demonstrated. The data were considered consistent with the idea that most tumor T cells come from the lymph node and then expand in tumor tissue. Tumor T-cell repertoires showed less diversity than lymph node repertoires and more diversity than nontumor tissue repertoires, and tumor T-cell repertoires showed preferential V and J gene usage.

This clonotype has at least ten counts. No antigen is known for it. Base qualities are missing; no much larger clone stands one base away. CDR1 and CDR2, looked up from the germline V gene (reference sequence), are LNHDA and SQIVND. The CDR3 runs 14 amino acids, cysteine and phenylalanine included. Solely the CDR3 DNA is kept, with 42 bases framed from the first base. Trimming at the junction amounts to 11 bases on V and 3 bases on J, and the germline ends lie 14 bases apart. The lymph node samples were taken from the axillary draining lymph nodes of breast cancer patients. The data were produced on an Illumina HiSeq 2000. TCR beta chain libraries were generated by multiplex PCR amplification. The amplified TCR beta chain products were analyzed by high-throughput sequencing. TCRdb redid the processing of the public reads, applying fastp at Q25 and MiXCR, and retained in-frame beta chains. Records with the same CDR3 protein are collapsed into one entry carrying the most frequent genes and DNA. Present in this sample are approximately 210,000 distinct CDR3 sequences, approximately 29% of which were seen just once. The ten largest make up approximately 1.5% of the sample.

This receptor was taken from a female donor with breast cancer. Some clones in this sample may be carry-over from other donors' samples. The sequenced material came from axillary lymph node tissue. The rearrangement joined TRBV19 to TRBJ1-6; the D gene remains uncertain. The nucleotide sequence reads TGTGCCTGCCGGTGGACTGACTATAATTCACCCCTCCACTTT. Translation gives CACRWTDYNSPLHF. The entire variable domain, with the stretches around the CDR3 drawn from the reference TRBV19 and TRBJ1-6 proteins, is DGGITQSPKYLFRKEGQNVTLSCEQNLNHDAMYWYRQDPGQGLRLIYYSQIVNDFQKGDIAEGYSVSREKKESFPLTVTSAQKNPTAFYLCACRWTDYNSPLHFGNGTRLTVT.